These 18 T cell receptor beta chains were sequenced from one sample in a study of cytomegalovirus exposure and HLA in healthy donors. Use of 60 Vbeta and 13 Jbeta primers characterized the PCR. The data were produced by immunoSEQ multiplex PCR, yet TCRdb's version contains in-frame clones alone and is incomplete. The sample records 110,000 or so clones, about 16% being singletons. The sequenced sample consisted of PBMCs. The receptors derive from a female donor in good health and CMV-seronegative.

This chain connects TRBV4-1 to TRBJ1-1, with D perhaps TRBD1 (5 bases). The CDR3 contains 16 residues. The V end was cut by 4 bases, the J end by 0 bases, with 15 bases between. The germline CDR1 and CDR2 sequences are MGHRA and YSYEKL. The CDR3 is CASSPVLTAMNTEAFF. CDR3 bases: TGCGCCAGCAGCCCCGTTTTGACAGCAATGAACACTGAAGCTTTCTTT.

CDR3 nucleotide sequence: TGTGCCAGCAGCTTTAGGGAGGGGGCCTATAATTCACCCCTCCACTTT. Its protein product is CASSFREGAYNSPLHF. V usage is TRBV13 and J usage is TRBJ1-6; a possible D gene is TRBD1 (6 bases). CDR3 length: 16 amino acids. CDR1 is PRHDT, CDR2 FYEKMQ, per germline (reference sequence). Between the trimmed V and J ends, which lost 3 bases and 2 bases, there was a span of 11 bases.

This clone appeared a few times. This chain joins TRBV28 and TRBJ2-7; 11 bases agree with TRBD1. The CDR3 is 16 residues long. Trimming took 5 bases from V and 3 from J; bases not matched to a gene: 9. In germline, CDR1 is MDHEN, CDR2 SYDVKM. The CDR3 sequence is CASSTRAGTGGYEQYF. Here the CDR3 DNA reads TGTGCCAGCAGTACACGAGCCGGGACAGGGGGCTACGAGCAGTACTTC. The entire variable domain, with the rest obtained from reference TRBV28 and TRBJ2-7, is as follows: DVKVTQSSRYLVKRTGEKVFLECVQDMDHENMFWYRQDPGLGLRLIYFSYDVKMKEKGDIPEGYSVSREKKERFSLILESASTNQTSMYLCASSTRAGTGGYEQYFGPGTRLTVT.

A few counts support this clone. J is TRBJ2-3 and V is TRBV7-3, with D possibly matching TRBD2 (6 bases). Trimming removed 2 bases at V and 7 bases at J, with 16 bases between. Germline V gives CDR1 SGHTA, CDR2 FQGTGA. This CDR3 is 15 amino acids long. CDR3 sequence reads: CASSLGSGRDNTQYF. Written as DNA, the CDR3 is TGTGCCAGCAGCTTAGGTAGCGGAAGAGATAATACGCAGTATTTT.

The CDR3 coding sequence is TGTGCCAGTAGTGCCCAGGGTAGCGGTCATTACGAGCAGTACTTC. It translates to CASSAQGSGHYEQYF. This chain links TRBV19 with TRBJ2-7, with a possible D match to TRBD2 (6 bases). There are 15 residues in the CDR3. V was trimmed by 5 bases and J by 4 bases, leaving 18 bases between them. The germline V gene encodes CDR1 LNHDA and CDR2 SQIVND (reference sequence).

The chain couples TRBV5-1 to TRBJ2-2; TRBD1 matches at 8 bases. Germline V gene data show CDR1 as SGHRS and CDR2 as YFSETQ. J gave up 0 bases and V 3 bases, and 4 bases lay outside the gene matches. This CDR3 contains 16 residues. The CDR3 loop is CASSSGQDANTGELFF. Here the CDR3 DNA reads TGCGCCAGCAGCTCGGGACAGGATGCGAACACCGGGGAGCTGTTTTTT.

This chain links TRBV30 with TRBJ1-4; 7 bases line up with TRBD1. Germline V gene sequence: CDR1 GTSNPN, CDR2 SVGIG (reference sequence). Trimming took 2 bases from V and 8 from J; bases not matched to a gene: 5. The CDR3 extends over 13 amino acids. The CDR3 nucleotides are TGTGCCTGGAGTTCTCAGGGGGGAGAAAAACTGTTTTTT. Its protein is CAWSSQGGEKLFF.

Note on this clone: At one boundary the junction diverges from the germline segment, which might be a read error. The genes are TRBV4-3 and TRBJ1-2, with D perhaps matching TRBD1 (5 bases). The germline V gene has CDR1 LGHNA and CDR2 YSLEER. This CDR3 contains 16 residues. In nucleotides, the CDR3 is TGCGCCAGCAGCCAAGATTCCGGACAACAAGTCTATGGCTGCACCTTC. Protein sequence: CASSQDSGQQVYGCTF.

This clone has only a few counts. The CDR3 is CAIRTGDYGYTF. The CDR3 DNA is TGTGCCATCAGGACAGGGGACTATGGCTACACCTTC. The chain joins TRBV10-3 to TRBJ1-2, with 8 bases fitting TRBD1. The trim removed 6 bases at V and 3 bases at J, leaving 0 bases unmatched. The CDR3 sequence is 12 residues long. The germline gives CDR1 ENHRY, CDR2 SYGVKD.

The chain carries TRBV30 and TRBJ1-4; 9 bases match TRBD1. J lost 2 bases, V lost 2 bases, and 0 bases had no gene match. Germline lookup yields CDR1 GTSNPN and CDR2 SVGIG (reference sequence). CDR3 size: 14 residues. In DNA form, the CDR3 reads TGTGCCTGGAGTACAGGGGGCACTAATGAAAAACTGTTTTTT. It codes for CAWSTGGTNEKLFF.

This CDR3 is CASSVGQGVQKLFF. The CDR3 DNA reads as TGTGCCAGCAGTGTAGGGCAGGGGGTGCAAAAACTGTTTTTT. The rearrangement joins TRBV2 to TRBJ1-4; 7 bases agree with TRBD1. The J segment lost 9 bases and the V segment lost 4 bases, leaving 8 bases of the junction unmatched. The CDR3 spans 14 residues. Per the germline V gene, CDR1 is SNHLY and CDR2 is FYNNEI.

The chain is built from TRBV7-6 and TRBJ1-1; D is unresolved. There are 16 residues in the CDR3. Trimming took off 3 bases at V and 0 bases at J, with 14 bases between the two ends. Germline V gene lookup returns CDR1 SGHVS and CDR2 FNYEAQ. The DNA for the CDR3 is TGTGCCAGCAGCTTCCGGGGTGGCGGCATGAACACTGAAGCTTTCTTT. It encodes CASSFRGGGMNTEAFF.

This clone was observed a few times. This chain joins TRBV7-2 and TRBJ2-7; TRBD1 agrees at 8 bases. CDR1 SGHTA and CDR2 FQGNSA come from the germline V gene. Trimming at V came to 3 bases and at J to 2 bases, leaving 3 bases not matched to a gene. The CDR3 is made up of 14 amino acids. In nucleotides, the CDR3 is TGTGCCAGCAGCTTGGGACAGGTTCCCTACGAGCAGTACTTC. It encodes CASSLGQVPYEQYF. Full variable domain (remainder filled in from reference TRBV7-2 and TRBJ2-7): GAGVSQSPSNKVTEKGKDVELRCDPISGHTALYWYRQSLGQGLEFLIYFQGNSAPDKSGLPSDRFSAERTGGSVSTLTIQRTQQEDSAVYLCASSLGQVPYEQYFGPGTRLTVT.

The chain is built from TRBV7-4 and TRBJ2-5; D is ambiguous. V was trimmed by 0 bases and J by 2 bases, leaving 7 bases between them. Germline values: CDR1 SGHVT, CDR2 SQSDAQ. The CDR3 extends over 14 amino acids. This chain's CDR3 is CASSLAAVQETQYF. CDR3 nucleotides: TGTGCCAGCAGCTTAGCGGCAGTTCAAGAGACCCAGTACTTC.

This clone was picked up a small number of times. This chain joins TRBV15 and TRBJ2-7; the match to TRBD2 covers 9 bases. Germline V lookup: CDR1 LNHNV, CDR2 YYDKDF (reference sequence). The ends lost 0 bases at V and 2 bases at J; junction bases unmatched: 2. This CDR3 has 15 residues. In DNA form, the CDR3 reads TGTGCCACCAGCAGAGAAAGCGGGAGGCCCTACGAGCAGTACTTC. Its protein is CATSRESGRPYEQYF.

This clone was picked up a small number of times. The rearrangement uses TRBV6-1 and TRBJ1-2; 9 positions agree with TRBD1. The V gene's germline CDR1 is MNHNS and CDR2 SASEGT. The CDR3 length is 12 residues. Trimming took 7 bases from V and 8 from J; bases not matched to a gene: 5. DNA of the CDR3: TGTGCCAGCACCAGGGACAGGGCCGGCTACACCTTC. This codes for CASTRDRAGYTF.

This clone was picked up a small number of times. Other nucleotide sequences in the sample specify the same CDR3. The rearrangement joins TRBV7-2 to TRBJ2-1, with 9 bases aligning to TRBD2. The length of the CDR3 is 15 residues. Trimming removed 5 bases from V and 4 bases from J; junction bases left unmatched: 6. Per germline, CDR1 SGHTA and CDR2 FQGNSA. In DNA, the CDR3 is TGTGCCAGCAGCCTCGGGACTAGCCGTTACAATGAGCAGTTCTTC. Amino acid sequence: CASSLGTSRYNEQFF.

The sample holds a few counts of this clone. This CDR3 is CASSLKIGPGGEKLFF. The CDR3 bases are TGTGCCAGCAGCTTGAAAATCGGGCCGGGAGGCGAAAAACTGTTTTTT. The J gene is TRBJ1-4, the V gene TRBV7-9; D is unresolved. Per the germline V gene, CDR1 is SEHNR and CDR2 is FQNEAQ (reference sequence). This CDR3 is built from 16 residues. The V end lost 3 bases, the J end lost 8 bases, and 19 bases lay between the germline ends.